This T cell receptor beta chain is drawn from a study of OX40 agonist ivuxolimab in advanced cancers. Findings of the study overall: Among T cells, CD8+ cells averaged more expanded clones than CD4+ cells.

Libraries were prepared by immunoSEQ multiplex PCR; TCRdb keeps only in-frame clonotypes and omits some of them. The sample holds about 94,000 clones, 70% to 90% seen once. In the case of this clone: What it binds is not known.

Blood sampling was done at baseline, cycle 4 day 1, and cycle 7 day 1. The CDR3 has 16 amino acids. Germline lookup yields CDR1 MNHEY and CDR2 SVGAGI. Trimming removed 0 bases from V and 1 base from J, with 12 bases in between. The chain is built from TRBV6-5 and TRBJ1-1, with a weak D call TRBD1 (5 bases). The clonotype comes from an adult with an advanced solid tumor such as melanoma, head and neck, liver or kidney cancer. This specimen consisted of CD4+ or CD8+ T cells sorted from blood, obtained in a trial of the OX40 agonist ivuxolimab. The chain's CDR3 is CASSYSLGQRNTEAFF. CDR3 nucleotides: TGTGCCAGCAGTTACTCGTTGGGGCAAAGGAACACTGAAGCTTTCTTT.